This T cell receptor beta chain was obtained from a study of human T cells and chemical hapten exposure. Germline V CDR1 and CDR2: ENHRY, SYGVKD. The CDR3 has 15 residues. Between the trimmed V and J ends, which lost 3 bases and 4 bases, there was a span of 15 bases. This clonotype was found a few times. Time point indicated: pre-sensitization, week 0. As to treatment: therapeutic diphenylcyclopropenone sensitization with weekly scalp DPC. MiXCR, run by TCRdb on the RACE reads, gives a single entry per CDR3 protein. The repertoire has approximately 370,000 distinct CDR3 sequences, approximately 5% of them found once; the top ten carry around 8.8%.

The chain combines TRBV10-3 with TRBJ1-1; D is unresolved. The clonotype comes from a woman aged 18-29 years with alopecia areata. Some clones in this sample may be carry-over from other donors' samples. The material sequenced was whole blood, taken in connection with sensitization to the hapten diphenylcyclopropenone (DPC). Here the CDR3 DNA reads TGTGCCATCAGTGATCACCGTGGGATGACCACTGAAGCTTTCTTT. Translating gives CAISDHRGMTTEAFF.